This T cell receptor beta chain was recovered during a study of blood T cell repertoires in COVID-19. Study as a whole: The United States, Italy and Spain supplied acute and convalescent COVID-19 samples.

The sample holds one count of this clone. This CDR3 has 14 amino acids. V was clipped by 4 bases and J by 7 bases; unmatched bases: 8. Germline V CDR1 and CDR2: KGHSH, LQKENI. Profiled with immunoSEQ multiplex PCR; TCRdb holds only in-frame clones, not every one. There are fewer than 250,000 clones in the sample; roughly 84% occur only once, and about 10% lies in the top ten. The sample taken for sequencing was peripheral blood. The TCR originated in an elderly woman with COVID-19, enrolled during active disease. V usage is TRBV18 and J usage is TRBJ2-3; 7 bases are a match to TRBD1. CDR3 nucleotide sequence: TGTGCCAGCTCACACAATACAGGGGAAAATACGCAGTATTTT. Encoded protein: CASSHNTGENTQYF.